This TCR beta chain originates from a study of blood T cells in healthy people across ages. Study at large: The capture of about one barcoded beta molecule per two T cells was achieved by template switching. The study's findings and limits: Diversity of TCR beta correlated strongly with naive T cell percentage.

CDR3 size: 14 residues. V lost 10 bases, J lost 7 bases, and 10 bases stayed unmatched. Germline V CDR1 and CDR2: LGHDT, YNNKEL (reference sequence). Notes on this clonotype: Its antigen remains unknown.

A J-beta primer mix and a sample-barcoded 5' primer were used in a second PCR of roughly 7 to 12 cycles. TCRdb processed the 5' RACE reads anew with MiXCR; each CDR3 protein has one entry. The sample has around 970,000 distinct CDR3 sequences, approximately 50% seen once. The sample was blood. The TCR comes from a woman between 55 and 75 years old in good health. The V gene is TRBV3-1, the J gene TRBJ1-4; 9 bases agree with TRBD1. CDR3 region: CATSAGDRAEKLFF. CDR3 in DNA: TGTGCCACCTCGGCGGGGGACAGGGCTGAAAAACTGTTTTTT.